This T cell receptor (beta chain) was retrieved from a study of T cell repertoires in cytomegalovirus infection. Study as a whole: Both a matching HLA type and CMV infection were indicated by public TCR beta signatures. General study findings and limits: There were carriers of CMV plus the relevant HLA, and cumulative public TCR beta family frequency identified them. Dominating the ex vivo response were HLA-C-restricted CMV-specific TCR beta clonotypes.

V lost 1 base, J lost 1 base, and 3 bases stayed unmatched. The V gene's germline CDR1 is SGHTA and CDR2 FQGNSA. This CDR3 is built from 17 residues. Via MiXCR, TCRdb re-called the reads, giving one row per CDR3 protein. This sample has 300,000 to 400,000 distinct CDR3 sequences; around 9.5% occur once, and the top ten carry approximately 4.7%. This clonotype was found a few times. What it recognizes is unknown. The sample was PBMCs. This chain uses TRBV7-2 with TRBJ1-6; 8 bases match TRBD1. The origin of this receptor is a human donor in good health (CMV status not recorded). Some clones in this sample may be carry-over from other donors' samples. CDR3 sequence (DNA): TGTGCCAGCAGCTTAGTAACAGGGGGATCCTATAATTCACCCCTCCACTTT. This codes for CASSLVTGGSYNSPLHF.